Following are 22 T cell receptor beta chains from one sample sequenced in a study of shared clonotypes between healthy human individuals. Assay: immunoSEQ multiplex PCR; the TCRdb copy retains only in-frame clones and omits some. The sample lists about 590,000 clones, around 95% seen once, with 0.11% in the top ten. Only CD45RO-negative cells positively selected for CCR7 counted as naive CD8 cells, so terminally differentiated effector memory CD45RA+ cells were excluded. The specimen was naive CD8+ T cells sorted from blood. The receptors here all came from a woman aged 30 to 39 in good health.

The rearrangement joins TRBV13 to TRBJ2-5; D not resolved. CDR1 and CDR2 from the germline V gene are PRHDT and FYEKMQ (reference sequence). Trimming removed 2 bases from V and 2 bases from J, with 15 bases in between. The CDR3 spans 16 residues. The DNA of the CDR3 is TGTGCCAGCAGCTTACGTATTATGGGCGGACAAGAGACCCAGTACTTC. Translating it yields CASSLRIMGGQETQYF.

On this clone itself: This same CDR3 is encoded by further DNA sequences in the sample. This chain uses TRBV28 with TRBJ2-7, with 9 bases matching TRBD2. This CDR3 spans 14 amino acids. V trimming: 6 bases; J trimming: 1 base; junction bases outside the gene matches: 4. Germline V lookup: CDR1 MDHEN, CDR2 SYDVKM. DNA for the CDR3: TGTGCCAGCAGACCAGCGGGAGGATCCTACGAGCAGTACTTC. The encoded protein is CASRPAGGSYEQYF.

This clone was seen once. The chain couples TRBV5-6 to TRBJ2-1; D remains ambiguous. V shed 0 bases and J shed 6 bases, with 13 bases lying between them. CDR1 and CDR2 from the germline V gene are SGHDT and YYEEEE. The CDR3 is 15 residues long. The CDR3 loop is CASSLVVTGGNEQFF. Written as DNA, the CDR3 is TGTGCCAGCAGCTTGGTGGTTACTGGTGGCAATGAGCAGTTCTTC.

In the case of this clone: Other DNA sequences of this sample code for an identical CDR3. V gene TRBV11-3 combines with J gene TRBJ2-1, with D tentatively TRBD2 (6 bases). Germline CDR1 SGHNT, CDR2 YENEEA. This CDR3 spans 13 amino acids. Between the trimmed V and J ends, which lost 1 base and 6 bases, there was a span of 7 bases. The CDR3 sequence is CASSLGTTNEQFF. The CDR3 DNA follows: TGTGCCAGCAGCTTAGGGACTACCAATGAGCAGTTCTTC. Variable domain in full (rest from reference TRBV11-3 and TRBJ2-1): EAGVVQSPRYKIIEKKQPVAFWCNPISGHNTLYWYLQNLGQGPELLIRYENEEAVDDSQLPKDRFSAERLKGVDSTLKIQPAELGDSAVYLCASSLGTTNEQFFGPGTRLTVL.

CDR3 in DNA: TGTGCCAGCAGCTTAGTTCGGGCTGAAGCTTTCTTT. Amino acids: CASSLVRAEAFF. J is TRBJ1-1 and V is TRBV11-2; D gene unclear. V was trimmed by 1 base and J by 6 bases, leaving 6 bases between them. This CDR3 spans 12 amino acids. CDR1 and CDR2 from the germline V gene are SGHAT and FQNNGV.

The V gene is TRBV28, the J gene TRBJ2-2; TRBD2 matches at 13 bases. Germline CDR1 MDHEN, CDR2 SYDVKM. The V gene end was trimmed by 7 bases and the J gene end by 2 bases; junction bases not matched to a gene: 16. The CDR3 length is 20 residues. CDR3 sequence reads: CASTTTYVTSGRTNTGELFF. CDR3 coding DNA: TGTGCCAGCACAACAACCTACGTGACTAGCGGGAGGACCAACACCGGGGAGCTGTTTTTT.

V and J are TRBV7-8 and TRBJ2-7; 7 bases align to TRBD2. CDR3 size: 15 residues. Trimming removed 5 bases from V and 9 bases from J; junction bases left unmatched: 16. Looked up from germline, CDR1 is SGHVS and CDR2 is FQNEAQ. The CDR3, as DNA: TGTGCCAGCAGCCCCCTGGGGGGGGACGGACGGGGGCAGTACTTC. Amino acids: CASSPLGGDGRGQYF.

The rearrangement joins TRBV27 to TRBJ2-7, with D tentatively TRBD1 or TRBD2 (5 bases each). Germline assignment: CDR1 MNHEY and CDR2 SMNVEV (reference sequence). V was clipped by 5 bases and J by 3 bases, with 20 bases between them. This CDR3 contains 16 residues. The CDR3 DNA reads as TGTGCCAGCAGTGGGGGTGCGGTTGGAGCTAGCTACGAGCAGTACTTC. As protein: CASSGGAVGASYEQYF.

V usage is TRBV11-2 and J usage is TRBJ2-5, with TRBD1 matching 8 bases. CDR1 is SGHAT, CDR2 FQNNGV, per germline. Trimming cost V 3 bases and J 5 bases; bases outside gene matches: 8. The CDR3 extends over 15 amino acids. In DNA form, the CDR3 reads TGTGCCAGCAGCTTGATAGGACAGGGTGGGGAGACCCAGTACTTC. Protein: CASSLIGQGGETQYF.

The rearrangement joins TRBV18 to TRBJ2-7; D is unclear. CDR1 is KGHSH and CDR2 is LQKENI in the germline V gene. This CDR3 is 15 amino acids long. V lost 0 bases, J lost 0 bases, and 9 bases lay in between. This CDR3 is CASSPPGRFSYEQYF. CDR3 bases: TGTGCCAGCTCACCACCGGGTCGGTTCTCCTACGAGCAGTACTTC.

The chain is built from TRBV7-9 and TRBJ2-6, with D perhaps matching TRBD1 (5 bases). The V gene's germline CDR1 is SEHNR and CDR2 FQNEAQ (reference sequence). Trimming left V 2 bases short and J 3 bases short, with 14 bases between. The CDR3 is 17 residues long. CDR3 sequence (DNA): TGTGCCAGCAGCTTAAGTCTTTTAGGGGATGGGGCCAACGTCCTGACTTTC. Encoded protein: CASSLSLLGDGANVLTF.

This rearrangement joins TRBV15 to TRBJ1-5; D remains ambiguous. V lost 0 bases and J lost 4, with 4 bases in between. CDR1 is LNHNV and CDR2 is YYDKDF in the germline V gene (reference sequence). The CDR3 has 13 residues. In DNA form, the CDR3 reads TGTGCCACCAGCAGAGATGCAAATCAGCCCCAGCATTTT. Encoded protein: CATSRDANQPQHF.

The genes are TRBV28 and TRBJ2-5; D might be TRBD1 (5 bases). CDR3 length: 15 amino acids. V was shortened by 5 bases and J by 0 bases, with 13 bases between the two germline ends. In germline, CDR1 is MDHEN, CDR2 SYDVKM. DNA for the CDR3: TGTGCCAGCAGTCTAGGGGCGGTGTACCAAGAGACCCAGTACTTC. Protein product: CASSLGAVYQETQYF.

The chain couples TRBV28 to TRBJ2-7, with a tentative D call TRBD1 (6 bases). CDR3 length equals 16 residues. Germline CDR1 is MDHEN and CDR2 is SYDVKM. With 7 bases removed from V and 3 bases from J, the gap between germline ends came to 22 bases. The CDR3 bases are TGTGCCAGCATGCGGGTCCTTGACCCACAGGGCTACGAGCAGTACTTC. Protein product: CASMRVLDPQGYEQYF.

The V and J genes are TRBV27 and TRBJ1-2, with 7 bases lining up with TRBD1. This CDR3 is built from 15 residues. V trimming: 3 bases; J trimming: 8 bases; junction bases outside the gene matches: 12. Looked up from germline, CDR1 is MNHEY and CDR2 is SMNVEV (reference sequence). In DNA form, the CDR3 reads TGTGCCAGCAGTTTGAGTCCAGGGGGGCCTATCGGCTACACCTTC. Translating gives CASSLSPGGPIGYTF.

V usage is TRBV28 and J usage is TRBJ2-5, with a weak D call TRBD1 (5 bases). TRBJ2-7 explains the end of the DNA better; the J call may be wrong. Germline CDR1 and CDR2: MDHEN and SYDVKM. The CDR3 is 13 amino acids. In nucleotides, the CDR3 is TGTGCCAGCAGTTTGGCCAGGGTTTCCGAGCAGTACTTC. Encoded protein: CASSLARVSEQYF.

The chain uses TRBV13 and TRBJ2-1; D possibly matches TRBD1 or TRBD2 (6 bases each). This CDR3 contains 12 residues. V lost 5 bases to trimming and J lost 10 bases, with 12 bases between them. Per germline, CDR1 PRHDT and CDR2 FYEKMQ (reference sequence). As DNA, the CDR3 is TGTGCCAGCAGCCCGACAGGAGGGGAGCAGTTCTTC. Translation: CASSPTGGEQFF.

This chain connects TRBV7-9 to TRBJ2-3, with TRBD2 matching over 7 bases. Trimming took 0 bases from V and 2 from J; bases not matched to a gene: 11. The germline V gene has CDR1 SEHNR and CDR2 FQNEAQ (reference sequence). CDR3 length: 18 residues. CDR3 sequence: CASSLAKLSGTYTDTQYF. Written as DNA, the CDR3 is TGTGCCAGCAGCTTAGCCAAATTAAGCGGGACCTACACAGATACGCAGTATTTT.

The chain is built from TRBV9 and TRBJ2-7, with a weak D call TRBD1 (6 bases). Germline assignment: CDR1 SGDLS and CDR2 YYNGEE. V dropped 3 bases and J dropped 2 bases, with 9 bases sitting between them. The CDR3 is made up of 13 amino acids. CDR3 DNA: TGTGCCAGCAGCGACGGACAGACCTACGAGCAGTACTTC. As protein: CASSDGQTYEQYF.

CDR3 sequence (DNA): TGTGCCAGCAGCTTAGGATCGGGGGACGAGCAGTACTTC. The encoded protein is CASSLGSGDEQYF. The rearrangement joins TRBV13 to TRBJ2-7, with a tentative D call TRBD2 (6 bases). This CDR3 has 13 amino acids. Germline V gene sequence: CDR1 PRHDT, CDR2 FYEKMQ (reference sequence). The ends were cut back, 0 bases at V and 5 bases at J, with 8 bases in the middle.

This chain joins TRBV2 and TRBJ1-2; possibly TRBD1 for D (5 bases). Germline assignment: CDR1 SNHLY and CDR2 FYNNEI. The CDR3 loop spans 13 amino acids. V lost 5 bases and J lost 2, with 9 bases in between. This CDR3 reads CASSWQGNYGYTF. CDR3 DNA: TGTGCCAGCAGTTGGCAGGGAAACTATGGCTACACCTTC.

The chain is built from TRBV9 and TRBJ2-6; D is possibly TRBD1 or TRBD2 (5 bases each). The V end was cut by 4 bases, the J end by 10 bases, with 18 bases between. The germline gives CDR1 SGDLS, CDR2 YYNGEE. This CDR3 region has 15 residues. In DNA form, the CDR3 reads TGTGCCAGCAGCTCAGGGACGGCCTTCTTTAACGTCCTGACTTTC. This sequence encodes CASSSGTAFFNVLTF.